This is a list of T cell receptor beta chains from one sample in a study of early T cells in non-severe SARS-CoV-2 infection. Each CDR3 protein is one row after TCRdb ran MiXCR on the 5' RACE reads. This sample has tens of thousands of distinct CDR3 sequences, with 10% to 15% found just once. The sample was whole blood, taken at baseline. Receptors were obtained from an adult who was a healthcare worker with PCR-confirmed SARS-CoV-2 infection or an uninfected control (not recorded which). CDR3s include the opening cysteine and the closing phenylalanine or tryptophan. The D gene is left open where the match is weak. Not every row has a clone size; where given, it reads once, few, many or a size class.

V gene	clone size	D gene	J gene	CDR3 protein	CDR3 DNA
TRBV7-2	-	-	TRBJ1-1	CASRLYREEGTEAFF	TGTGCCAGCAGACTCTACAGGGAGGAGGGCACTGAAGCTTTCTTT
TRBV7-6	-	-	TRBJ2-3	CASSPGGGTDTQYF	TGTGCCAGCAGCCCTGGCGGGGGCACAGATACGCAGTATTTT
TRBV2	-	-	TRBJ2-3	CASSGLGRSTDTQYF	TGTGCCAGCAGTGGCTTGGGTCGTAGCACAGATACGCAGTATTTT
TRBV5-5	-	TRBD1	TRBJ1-1	CASSQTGGTSGAEAFF	TGTGCCAGCAGTCAGACAGGGGGCACGAGTGGGGCTGAAGCTTTCTTT
TRBV15	-	TRBD1	TRBJ2-6	CATSRIQGPSGANVLTF	TGTGCCACCAGCAGAATACAGGGGCCTTCTGGGGCCAACGTCCTGACTTTC
TRBV5-1	-	TRBD1	TRBJ1-1	CASSQQGKATEAFF	TGCGCCAGCAGCCAACAGGGGAAGGCCACTGAAGCTTTCTTT
TRBV3-1	few	TRBD2	TRBJ2-5	CASSQGLAEETQYF	TGTGCCAGCAGCCAAGGGCTAGCGGAAGAGACCCAGTACTTC
TRBV7-2	-	-	TRBJ2-3	CAGGRNTDTQYF	TGTGCCGGGGGACGGAACACAGATACGCAGTATTTT
TRBV20-1	few	-	TRBJ2-3	CSARAPTDTQYF	TGCAGTGCTAGAGCCCCAACAGATACGCAGTATTTT
TRBV20-1	many	TRBD2	TRBJ2-2	CSASLREGRTGELFF	TGCAGTGCTAGCTTGCGGGAGGGCCGGACCGGGGAGCTGTTTTTT
TRBV7-2	medium-sized	TRBD2	TRBJ2-1	CASSPGGGTYNEQFF	TGTGCCAGCAGCCCCGGGGGGGGGACTTACAATGAGCAGTTCTTC
TRBV28	few	-	TRBJ2-3	CASSSQWADTQYF	TGTGCCAGCAGTTCCCAGTGGGCAGATACGCAGTATTTT
TRBV11-2	-	TRBD2	TRBJ2-3	CASSSNSGTTDTQYF	TGTGCCAGCAGCTCAAATAGCGGGACGACAGATACGCAGTATTTT
TRBV7-3	many	-	TRBJ1-1	CASKEDRNTEAFF	TGTGCCAGCAAAGAGGACAGGAACACTGAAGCTTTCTTT
TRBV3-1	-	TRBD2	TRBJ2-2	CASSQRLADAGELFF	TGTGCCAGCAGCCAACGGCTAGCGGACGCCGGGGAGCTGTTTTTT
TRBV4-1	-	TRBD2	TRBJ2-7	CASSQDPGGREQYF	TGCGCCAGCAGCCAAGATCCCGGGGGGAGGGAGCAGTACTTC
TRBV28	many	TRBD2	TRBJ2-3	CASSLTSGSTDTQYF	TGTGCCAGCAGTTTGACTAGCGGAAGCACAGATACGCAGTATTTT
TRBV11-2	once	-	TRBJ2-5	CASSLDYSRETQYF	TGTGCCAGCAGCTTAGATTACAGCCGGGAGACCCAGTACTTC
TRBV12-3/TRBV12-4	many	-	TRBJ2-6	CASSEYSGANVLTF	TGTGCCAGCAGTGAGTACTCTGGGGCCAACGTCCTGACTTTC
TRBV18	-	-	TRBJ2-7	CASSPPGSSSYEQYF	TGTGCCAGCTCACCACCCGGGTCGAGCTCCTACGAGCAGTACTTC
TRBV6-4	few	-	TRBJ1-6	CASSDYEATVRDSPLHF	TGTGCCAGCAGTGACTACGAAGCGACCGTCAGGGATTCACCCCTCCACTTT
TRBV7-6	large	-	TRBJ1-3	CASSSPSDNSGNTIYF	TGTGCCAGCAGCTCCCCCTCAGATAACTCTGGAAACACCATATATTTT
TRBV5-1	few	-	TRBJ2-1	CASSSVSQVYNEQFF	TGCGCCAGCAGCTCGGTATCACAGGTCTACAATGAGCAGTTCTTC
TRBV7-2	-	-	TRBJ1-1	CASSLALSFTEAFF	TGTGCCAGCAGCTTAGCGCTCAGCTTCACTGAAGCTTTCTTT
TRBV7-8	-	-	TRBJ2-5	CASSFNEQEETQYF	TGTGCCAGCAGCTTTAATGAGCAGGAAGAGACCCAGTACTTC
TRBV7-2	few	-	TRBJ2-3	CASSLVSESADTQYF	TGTGCCAGCAGCTTAGTGTCGGAGTCGGCAGATACGCAGTATTTT
TRBV5-1	few	TRBD1	TRBJ2-3	CASSFQTGGGADTQYF	TGCGCCAGCAGCTTCCAAACAGGGGGCGGCGCAGATACGCAGTATTTT
TRBV6-2/TRBV6-3	few	-	TRBJ2-1	CASSYSQPHEQFF	TGTGCCAGCAGTTACTCCCAGCCCCATGAGCAGTTCTTC
TRBV11-2	once	-	TRBJ1-1	CASSPISTEAFF	TGTGCCAGCAGCCCAATTAGCACTGAAGCTTTCTTT
TRBV20-1	few	-	TRBJ1-6	CSVPGTGRSTGNSPLHF	TGCAGTGTTCCCGGGACGGGACGTTCAACGGGGAATTCACCCCTCCACTTT
TRBV24-1	few	TRBD2	TRBJ2-3	CATSETSGHTDTQYF	TGTGCCACCAGTGAGACTAGCGGCCACACAGATACGCAGTATTTT
TRBV6-2/TRBV6-3	few	-	TRBJ2-6	CASSYSVGRGANVLTF	TGTGCCAGCAGTTACTCTGTGGGGCGAGGGGCCAACGTCCTGACTTTC
TRBV28	many	TRBD2	TRBJ2-3	CASGGTTSTDTQYF	TGTGCCAGCGGAGGGACTACCAGCACAGATACGCAGTATTTT
TRBV7-8	many	-	TRBJ2-2	CASSLADTGELFF	TGTGCCAGCAGCTTAGCGGACACCGGGGAGCTGTTTTTT
TRBV5-3	-	TRBD2	TRBJ2-7	CARSLVTSGRPSYEQYF	TGTGCCAGAAGCTTGGTTACTAGCGGGCGCCCCTCCTACGAGCAGTACTTC
TRBV7-9	-	TRBD1	TRBJ2-7	CASSLVGTGYSYEQYF	TGTGCCAGCAGCTTAGTCGGGACAGGGTACTCCTACGAGCAGTACTTC
TRBV5-5	few	-	TRBJ1-2	CASSLWLDTRGYGYTF	TGTGCCAGCAGCTTGTGGTTAGACACCCGAGGGTATGGCTACACCTTC
TRBV27	-	TRBD1	TRBJ1-2	CASSAQGGARIYGYTF	TGTGCCAGCAGCGCACAGGGGGGGGCTCGGATCTATGGCTACACCTTC
TRBV7-8	-	TRBD2	TRBJ2-3	CASSLPQTGGVMGFSDTQYF	TGTGCCAGCAGCTTACCGCAAACCGGGGGGGTAATGGGTTTCTCGGATACGCAGTATTTT
TRBV4-2	many	-	TRBJ2-2	CASSPRGTGELFF	TGTGCCAGCAGCCCCCGCGGGACCGGGGAGCTGTTTTTT
TRBV5-1	few	-	TRBJ2-5	CASSLIVLETQYF	TGCGCCAGCAGCTTGATCGTCTTGGAGACCCAGTACTTC
TRBV7-9	few	-	TRBJ1-5	CASRAWDSNQPQHF	TGTGCCAGCAGAGCATGGGACAGCAATCAGCCCCAGCATTTT
TRBV20-1	many	-	TRBJ1-1	CSALMNTEAFF	TGCAGTGCTTTGATGAACACTGAAGCTTTCTTT
TRBV29-1	-	-	TRBJ2-4	CSVVQGQAKNIQYF	TGCAGCGTCGTCCAGGGACAAGCCAAAAACATTCAGTACTTC
TRBV19	few	-	TRBJ2-3	CASSIGQADTQYF	TGTGCCAGTAGTATAGGACAGGCGGATACGCAGTATTTT
TRBV10-3	few	-	TRBJ2-1	CAISAGDEQFF	TGTGCCATCAGTGCAGGGGATGAGCAGTTCTTC
TRBV7-2	few	-	TRBJ1-1	CASSLEVWGSNTEAFF	TGTGCCAGCAGCTTAGAGGTGTGGGGGTCGAACACTGAAGCTTTCTTT
TRBV7-2	-	TRBD2	TRBJ2-7	CASSIGTSGGTYEQYF	TGTGCCAGCAGCATCGGGACTAGCGGGGGGACCTACGAGCAGTACTTC
TRBV29-1	-	TRBD1	TRBJ1-4	CSVRTGGEKLFF	TGCAGCGTGCGTACAGGGGGGGAAAAACTGTTTTTT
TRBV28	-	-	TRBJ2-7	CASSLGNNYEQYF	TGTGCCAGCAGTTTGGGCAATAACTACGAGCAGTACTTC